This T cell receptor beta chain was retrieved from a study of blood T cells in healthy people across ages (dated by TCRdb to 2014 to 2015). Notes on the research overall: In model experiments, roughly one uniquely barcoded TCR beta cDNA molecule per two T cells was captured by template switching. Age-related changes in TCR beta repertoire diversity were measured in the study by deep sequencing normalized with unique cDNA molecular identifiers. Donors were grouped into four age groups: young (average roughly 15 years), middle-aged (39), aged (roughly 67) and long-lived (less than 85). To avoid experimental bias, donors of different ages were distributed randomly across sequencing lanes. Using the same blood draw, the study looked at two additional independent replicas of 1 million unique cDNA reads for two donors, one aged 18 to 30 and the other aged 80 or older.

Libraries were built with 5' RACE. This sample was sequenced with an Illumina HiSeq 2500. The second PCR ran for about 6 to 12 cycles and used a J-beta primer mix along with a sample-barcoded 5' primer. A unique molecular identifier was introduced onto each TCR beta cDNA molecule by a template-switch 5' adaptor carrying 12 random nucleotides. At least 2.5 million CDR3-containing paired-end reads were obtained from each sample. First-strand cDNA was synthesized from all RNA with the Mint cDNA synthesis kit, primed by a TRBC-specific oligonucleotide. After uracil-DNA glycosylase treatment, a first 18-cycle PCR used universal primers M1SS and BC2_uni_R on all cDNA. In the authors' own workflow: For normalization, 1 million high-quality reads were randomly selected from each sample, with every read carrying a distinct molecular identifier. Instead of being binned into consensus sequences, reads that shared molecular identifiers were thrown out. MiTCR, with a Q25 quality threshold and the strictest error-elimination algorithm, was used for CDR3 identification, clonotype clustering and error correction. A nonparametric unseen species model with Euler transformation was used to estimate lower-bound total TCR beta diversity. The public reads were run again by TCRdb, first through fastp at Q25 and then through MiXCR, and only productive beta chains were kept. CDR3 protein sequences are deduplicated, and each keeps its most common genes and DNA. The V and J calls here are based on TCRdb, not the publication. The sample table records 850,000 to 1,100,000 distinct CDR3 sequences; 35% to 45% of these occur just once. About an eighth of the sample is taken by the ten largest.

At the junction V is shortened by 5 bases and J by 4 bases, with 19 bases in between. The CDR3 sequence holds 15 residues, the cysteine and phenylalanine included. Only the CDR3 DNA stays, 45 bases, in frame from base 1. CDR1 DFQATT and CDR2 SNEGSKA were looked up in the germline V gene (reference sequence). In the case of this clonotype: The target of this receptor is not known. Base quality data are lacking; no much larger clone is found one base away.

The donors were under 40 Caucasian individuals from Russia, aged roughly 6 to 100 years, who were systemically healthy. Around 10 milliliters of peripheral blood were drawn from each donor into EDTA-treated Vacutainer tubes. PBMCs were isolated by Ficoll-Paque density-gradient centrifugation, with at least 7 million obtained per sample. Total RNA, at least 6 micrograms per sample, was extracted from PBMCs with Trizol reagent. The percentages of naive CD45RAhigh/CD27high T cells were determined by flow cytometry on a PBMC aliquot from every donor. Results and caveats for the whole study, not just this receptor: A strong correlation was found between observed TCR beta diversity and the percentage of naive T cells measured by flow cytometry. Estimates of total diversity based on one million sequenced T cells were considered lower bounds and underestimates. Compared with the aged group, the long-lived group had more naive CD4+ T cells, fewer expanded clones and increased TCR diversity, suggesting age selection. Since profiling was done on bulk unsorted PBMCs, naive and antigen-experienced compartments could not be conclusively compared. As age increased, observed TCR beta diversity per million T cells dropped in a roughly linear way, and a significant reduction was already evident by age 40. The CMV infection status of donors was not known, potentially confounding age-related changes in expanded clonotypes.

The sequence joins TRBV20-1 to TRBJ2-3; a tentative D match to TRBD2 spans 6 bases. Sequencing input: blood. The clonotype was recovered from a man between 18 and 35 years old in good health. The nucleotide sequence is TGCAGTGCTCTCTTGGCGGGGCCGGTGGCAGATACGCAGTATTTT. Translation gives CSALLAGPVADTQYF.